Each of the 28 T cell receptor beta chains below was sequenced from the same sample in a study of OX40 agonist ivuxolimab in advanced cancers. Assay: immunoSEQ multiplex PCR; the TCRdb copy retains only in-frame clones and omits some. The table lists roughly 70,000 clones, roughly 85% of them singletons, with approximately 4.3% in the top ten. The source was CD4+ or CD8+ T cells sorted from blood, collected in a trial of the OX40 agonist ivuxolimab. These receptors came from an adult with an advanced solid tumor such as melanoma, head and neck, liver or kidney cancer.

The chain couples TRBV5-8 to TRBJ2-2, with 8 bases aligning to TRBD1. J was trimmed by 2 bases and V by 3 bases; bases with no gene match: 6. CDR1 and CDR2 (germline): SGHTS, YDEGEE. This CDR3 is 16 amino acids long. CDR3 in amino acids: CASSSDRGSNTGELFF. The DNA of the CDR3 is TGTGCCAGCAGCTCAGACAGGGGTAGTAACACCGGGGAGCTGTTTTTT.

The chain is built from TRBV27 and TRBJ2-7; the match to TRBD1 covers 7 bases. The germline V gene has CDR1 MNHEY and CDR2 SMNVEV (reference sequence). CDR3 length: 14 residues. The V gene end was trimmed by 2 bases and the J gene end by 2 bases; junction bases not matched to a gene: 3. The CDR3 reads CASSLGDRTYEQYF. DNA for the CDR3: TGTGCCAGCAGTTTAGGGGACAGAACCTACGAGCAGTACTTC.

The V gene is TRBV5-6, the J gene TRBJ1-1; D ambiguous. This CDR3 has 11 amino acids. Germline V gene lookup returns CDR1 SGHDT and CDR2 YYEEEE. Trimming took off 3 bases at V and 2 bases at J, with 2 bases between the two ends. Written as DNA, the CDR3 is TGTGCCAGCAGCTCCAACACTGAAGCTTTCTTT. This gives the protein CASSSNTEAFF.

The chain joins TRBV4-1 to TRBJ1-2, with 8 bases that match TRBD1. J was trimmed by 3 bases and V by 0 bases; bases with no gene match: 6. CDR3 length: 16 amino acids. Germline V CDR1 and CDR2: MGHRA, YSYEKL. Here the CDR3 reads CASSQDLLTGDYGYTF. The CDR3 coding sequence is TGCGCCAGCAGCCAAGATCTTCTGACAGGGGACTATGGCTACACCTTC.

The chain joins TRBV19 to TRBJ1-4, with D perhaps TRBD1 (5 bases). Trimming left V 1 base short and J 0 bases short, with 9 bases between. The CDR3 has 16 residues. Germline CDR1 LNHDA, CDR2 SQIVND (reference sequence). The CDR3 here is CASSIADTATNEKLFF. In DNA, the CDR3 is TGTGCCAGTAGTATAGCGGACACCGCAACTAATGAAAAACTGTTTTTT.

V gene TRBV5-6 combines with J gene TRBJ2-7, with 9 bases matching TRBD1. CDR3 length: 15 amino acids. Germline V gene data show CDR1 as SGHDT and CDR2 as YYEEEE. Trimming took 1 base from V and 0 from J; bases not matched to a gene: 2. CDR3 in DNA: TGTGCCAGCAGCTTGTGGACAGGGGTCTCCTACGAGCAGTACTTC. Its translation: CASSLWTGVSYEQYF.

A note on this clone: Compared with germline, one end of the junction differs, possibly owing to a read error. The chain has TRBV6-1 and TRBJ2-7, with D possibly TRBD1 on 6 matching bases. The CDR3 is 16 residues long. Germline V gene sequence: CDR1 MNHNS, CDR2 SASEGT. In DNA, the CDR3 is TGTGCCAGCACTGAAATAGTCGGCAGGGGAGTGCAAGAGCAGTACTTC. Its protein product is CASTEIVGRGVQEQYF.

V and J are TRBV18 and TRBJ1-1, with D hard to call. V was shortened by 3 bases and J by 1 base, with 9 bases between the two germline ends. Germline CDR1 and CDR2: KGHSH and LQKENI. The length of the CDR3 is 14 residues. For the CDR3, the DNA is TGTGCCAGCTCACCTTATCCGGGGAACACTGAAGCTTTCTTT. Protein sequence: CASSPYPGNTEAFF.

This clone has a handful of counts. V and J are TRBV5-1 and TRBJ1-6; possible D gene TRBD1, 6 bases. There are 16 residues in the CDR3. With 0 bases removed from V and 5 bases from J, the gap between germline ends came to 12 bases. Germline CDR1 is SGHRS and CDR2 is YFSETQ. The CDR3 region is CASSLERGADNSPLHF. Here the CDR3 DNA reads TGCGCCAGCAGCTTGGAAAGGGGGGCAGATAATTCACCCCTCCACTTT.

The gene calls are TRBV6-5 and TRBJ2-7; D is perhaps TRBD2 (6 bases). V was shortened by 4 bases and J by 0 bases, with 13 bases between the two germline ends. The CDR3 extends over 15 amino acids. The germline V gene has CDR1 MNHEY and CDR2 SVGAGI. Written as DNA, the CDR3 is TGTGCCAGCAGTTCTCCCGGGAGTCCCTCCTACGAGCAGTACTTC. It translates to CASSSPGSPSYEQYF.

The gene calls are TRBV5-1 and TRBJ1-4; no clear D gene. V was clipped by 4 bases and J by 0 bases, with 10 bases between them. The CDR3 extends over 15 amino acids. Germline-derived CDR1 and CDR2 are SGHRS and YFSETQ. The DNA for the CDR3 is TGCGCCAGCAGCAGATACAGAACAACTAATGAAAAACTGTTTTTT. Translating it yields CASSRYRTTNEKLFF. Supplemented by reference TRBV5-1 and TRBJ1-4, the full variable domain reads KAGVTQTPRYLIKTRGQQVTLSCSPISGHRSVSWYQQTPGQGLQFLFEYFSETQRNKGNFPGRFSGRQFSNSRSEMNVSTLELGDSALYLCASSRYRTTNEKLFFGSGTQLSVL.

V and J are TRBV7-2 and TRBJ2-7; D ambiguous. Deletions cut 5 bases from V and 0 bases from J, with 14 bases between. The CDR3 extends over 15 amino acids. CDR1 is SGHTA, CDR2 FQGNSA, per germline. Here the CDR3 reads CASSLVADGSYEQYF. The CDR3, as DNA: TGTGCCAGCAGCCTAGTGGCAGACGGCTCCTACGAGCAGTACTTC.

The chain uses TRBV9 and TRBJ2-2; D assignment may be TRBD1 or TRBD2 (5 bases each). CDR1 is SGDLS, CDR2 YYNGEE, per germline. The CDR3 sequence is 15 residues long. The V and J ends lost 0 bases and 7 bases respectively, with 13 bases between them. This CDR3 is CASSVEARGLGELFF. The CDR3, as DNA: TGTGCCAGCAGCGTAGAAGCCCGGGGCCTCGGGGAGCTGTTTTTT.

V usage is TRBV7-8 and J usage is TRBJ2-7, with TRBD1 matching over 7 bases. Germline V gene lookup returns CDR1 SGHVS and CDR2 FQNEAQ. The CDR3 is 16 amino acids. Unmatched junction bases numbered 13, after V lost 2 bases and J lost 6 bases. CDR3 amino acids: CASSLLLNPRGSEQYF. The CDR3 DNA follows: TGTGCCAGCAGCTTACTACTAAACCCCAGGGGGAGCGAGCAGTACTTC.

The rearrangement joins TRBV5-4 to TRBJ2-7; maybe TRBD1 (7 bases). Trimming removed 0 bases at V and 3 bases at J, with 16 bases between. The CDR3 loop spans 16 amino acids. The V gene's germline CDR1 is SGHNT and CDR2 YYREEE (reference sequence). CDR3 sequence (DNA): TGTGCCAGCAGCTTGGCCCCAGGGGGGAGGTACTACGAGCAGTACTTC. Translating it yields CASSLAPGGRYYEQYF.

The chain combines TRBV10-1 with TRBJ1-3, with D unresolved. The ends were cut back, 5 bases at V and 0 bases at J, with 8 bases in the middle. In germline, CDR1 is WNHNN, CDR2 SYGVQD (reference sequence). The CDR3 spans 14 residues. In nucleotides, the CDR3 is TGCGCCAGCAGTCCCAACCCCTCTGGAAACACCATATATTTT. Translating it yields CASSPNPSGNTIYF.

The CDR3 DNA reads TGCGCCAGCAGCTTGGCACTAGCGGGAGCCCTGAACCCTCACGAGCAGTACTTC. Amino acids: CASSLALAGALNPHEQYF. The chain joins TRBV5-1 to TRBJ2-7, with 11 bases matching TRBD2. V shed 0 bases and J 5 bases; nucleotides not matched to a gene: 13. The CDR3 contains 18 residues. In germline, CDR1 is SGHRS, CDR2 YFSETQ.

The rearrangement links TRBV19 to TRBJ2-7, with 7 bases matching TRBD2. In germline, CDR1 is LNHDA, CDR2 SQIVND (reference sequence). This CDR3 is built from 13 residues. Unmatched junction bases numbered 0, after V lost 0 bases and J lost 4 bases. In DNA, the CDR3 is TGTGCCAGTAGTATAGAGGGGGGGTACGAGCAGTACTTC. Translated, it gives CASSIEGGYEQYF.

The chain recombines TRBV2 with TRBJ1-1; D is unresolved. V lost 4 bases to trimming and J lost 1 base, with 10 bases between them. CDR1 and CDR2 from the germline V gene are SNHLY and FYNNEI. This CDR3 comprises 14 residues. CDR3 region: CASSVRPGNTEAFF. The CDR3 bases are TGTGCCAGCAGTGTGAGGCCGGGGAACACTGAAGCTTTCTTT.

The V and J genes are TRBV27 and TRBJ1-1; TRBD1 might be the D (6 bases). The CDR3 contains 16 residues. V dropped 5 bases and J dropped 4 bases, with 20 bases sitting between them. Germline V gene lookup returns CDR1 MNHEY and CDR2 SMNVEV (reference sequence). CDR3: CASSHQGLGIGTEAFF. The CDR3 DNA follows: TGTGCCAGCAGTCATCAGGGGCTAGGGATAGGCACTGAAGCTTTCTTT.

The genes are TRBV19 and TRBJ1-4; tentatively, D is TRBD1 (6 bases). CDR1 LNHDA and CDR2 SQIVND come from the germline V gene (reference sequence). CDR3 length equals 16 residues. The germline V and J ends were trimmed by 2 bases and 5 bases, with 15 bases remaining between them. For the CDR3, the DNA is TGTGCCAGTAGTATAAAATCAAGGGGGGCAAATGAAAAACTGTTTTTT. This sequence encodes CASSIKSRGANEKLFF.

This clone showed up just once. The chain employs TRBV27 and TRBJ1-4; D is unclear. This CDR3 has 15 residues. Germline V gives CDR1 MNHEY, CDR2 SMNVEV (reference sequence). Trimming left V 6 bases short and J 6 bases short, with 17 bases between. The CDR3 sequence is CASSPGLDPDEKLFF. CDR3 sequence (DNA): TGTGCCAGCAGCCCGGGGTTAGACCCAGATGAAAAACTGTTTTTT.

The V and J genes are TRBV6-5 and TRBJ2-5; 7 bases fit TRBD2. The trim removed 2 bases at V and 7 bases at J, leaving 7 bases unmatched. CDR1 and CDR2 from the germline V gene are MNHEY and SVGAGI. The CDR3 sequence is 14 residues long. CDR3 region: CASSYEGSGGTQYF. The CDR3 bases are TGTGCCAGCAGTTACGAGGGTTCGGGGGGGACCCAGTACTTC.

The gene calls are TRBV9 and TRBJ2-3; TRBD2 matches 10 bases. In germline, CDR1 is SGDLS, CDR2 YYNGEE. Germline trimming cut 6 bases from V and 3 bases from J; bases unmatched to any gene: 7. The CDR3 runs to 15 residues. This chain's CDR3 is CASTLSGRETDTQYF. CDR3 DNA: TGTGCCAGCACGCTAAGCGGGAGGGAGACAGATACGCAGTATTTT.

CDR3 DNA sequence: TGTGCCAGCAACCAGGAAACGAGCACCGGGGAGCTGTTTTTT. This gives the protein CASNQETSTGELFF. The chain has TRBV21-1 and TRBJ2-2; the table names TRBD1, a call not compared with the DNA. TRBV21-1 is a pseudogene segment. The CDR3 extends over 14 amino acids.

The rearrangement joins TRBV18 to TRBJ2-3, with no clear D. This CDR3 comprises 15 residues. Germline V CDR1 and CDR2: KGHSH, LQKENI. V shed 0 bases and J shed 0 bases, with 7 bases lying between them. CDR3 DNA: TGTGCCAGCTCACCACCGGCGAGGAGCACAGATACGCAGTATTTT. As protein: CASSPPARSTDTQYF.

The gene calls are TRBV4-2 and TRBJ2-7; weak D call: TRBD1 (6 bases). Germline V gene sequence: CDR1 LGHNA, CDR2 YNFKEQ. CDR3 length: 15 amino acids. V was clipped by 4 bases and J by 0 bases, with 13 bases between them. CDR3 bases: TGTGCCAGCAGCCTCAACAGGGAATCCTCCTACGAGCAGTACTTC. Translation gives CASSLNRESSYEQYF.

The CDR3 nucleotides are TGTGCCAGCAGCATGGCCCGGGAGGCTTTCTTT. It translates to CASSMAREAFF. The genes are TRBV7-2 and TRBJ1-1; no firm D call. V was pared by 5 bases and J by 11 bases, with 12 bases between. The CDR3 has 11 amino acids. CDR1 and CDR2 (germline): SGHTA, FQGNSA.